Included here is one T cell receptor beta chain sequence, with context. The target antigen is unknown. The PCR made use of 60 Vbeta and 13 Jbeta primers. Sequenced by immunoSEQ multiplex PCR; TCRdb stores in-frame clones only, minus some. In the table there are 150,000 to 200,000 clones, over 75% of which are singletons. This sample was included in a study of cytomegalovirus exposure and HLA in healthy donors. Study background: Unique TCRs from HLA-typed donors, 85 million to 100 million of them, were held in an early data release.

The length of the CDR3 is 12 residues. Per the germline V gene, CDR1 is MNHEY and CDR2 is SMNVEV (reference sequence). The germline V and J ends were trimmed by 8 bases and 6 bases, with 11 bases remaining between them. Findings of the study overall: According to the study, around 160 TCR beta chains were cytomegalovirus-associated.

This rearrangement joins TRBV27 to TRBJ2-1; tentatively, D is TRBD2 (7 bases). The source of this sequence is a woman in her forties or fifties in good health and CMV-seropositive. The source material was PBMCs. CDR3 residues: CASGGASNEQFF. CDR3 bases: TGTGCCAGCGGGGGGGCATCCAATGAGCAGTTCTTC.